The clone carrying this T cell receptor beta chain is termed large. CFSE-labeled PBMCs were cultured 5 to 6 days with peptide pools, each at 0.9 to 1 ug/mL. Unfixed live CD56-CD19-CD16-CD3+CD4+ CFSE-low cells were sorted as proliferating CD4 T cells. This specimen belongs to a study of Japanese encephalitis immunity and Zika vaccine responses. Study-level information: Stimulation used ZIKV structural-protein peptides split into flavivirus-conserved and non-conserved pools, or pre-vaccination-matched JEV or YFV peptides. Peptides were 15-mers with 11-residue overlaps and predicted affinity below 50 nM.

CDR3 length equals 16 residues. Trimming left V 1 base short and J 5 bases short, with 17 bases between. In germline, CDR1 is LGHNA, CDR2 YSLEER. In TCRdb, the 5' RACE reads were re-called with MiXCR into one record per CDR3 protein. The sample consists of 100 or so distinct CDR3 sequences, about 10% of them appearing once. This material consisted of antigen-activated CD4+ T cells from blood, cultured, taken during a Zika inactivated vaccine study. This chain connects TRBV4-3 to TRBJ2-5; D ambiguous. The origin of this receptor is an adult man who received an inactivated Zika virus vaccine. CDR3 residues: CASSQGSLGAGETQYF. In nucleotides, the CDR3 is TGCGCCAGCAGCCAAGGGAGCTTAGGAGCTGGGGAGACCCAGTACTTC.